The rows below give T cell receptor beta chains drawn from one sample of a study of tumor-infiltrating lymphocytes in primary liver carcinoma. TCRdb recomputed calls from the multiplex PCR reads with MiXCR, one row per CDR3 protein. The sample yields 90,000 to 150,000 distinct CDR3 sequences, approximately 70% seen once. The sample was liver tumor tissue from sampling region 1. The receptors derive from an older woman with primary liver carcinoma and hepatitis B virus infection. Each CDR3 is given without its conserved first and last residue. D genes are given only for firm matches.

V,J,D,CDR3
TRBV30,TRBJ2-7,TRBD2,AWSVGGSIYEQY
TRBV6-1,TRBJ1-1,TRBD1,ASRRDRVGELNTEAF
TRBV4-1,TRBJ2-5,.,VSSQRLSETQY
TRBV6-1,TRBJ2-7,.,ASHLIGGSEQY
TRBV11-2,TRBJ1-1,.,TSSPRQHGHLRVWGYEAF
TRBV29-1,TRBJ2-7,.,SSSDNSYEQY
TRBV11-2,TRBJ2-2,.,ASSSGPAGEELF
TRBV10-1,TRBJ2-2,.,VSSKGSVGELF
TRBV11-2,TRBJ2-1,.,VSSFSGPGQGAGEQF
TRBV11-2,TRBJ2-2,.,ASTDVAGELF
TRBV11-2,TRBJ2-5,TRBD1,ASRTGATQETRY
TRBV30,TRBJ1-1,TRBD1,AWRLGQAATEAF
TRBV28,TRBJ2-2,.,ASSSPSSGSGTTGELF
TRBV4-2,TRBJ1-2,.,ASSQDIYSSNGHT
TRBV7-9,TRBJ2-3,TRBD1,ASSSNVGTGTYTDTQY
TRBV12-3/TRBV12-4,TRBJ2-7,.,ASSSRVHEQY
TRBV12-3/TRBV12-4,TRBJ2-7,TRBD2,ASSLGLAGVGEQY
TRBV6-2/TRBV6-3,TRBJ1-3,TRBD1,ASSNPGQHSGNTIY
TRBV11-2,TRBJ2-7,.,ASSLRRWGYEQC
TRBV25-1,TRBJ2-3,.,ASSVGGNTDTQY
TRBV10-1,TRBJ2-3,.,ASSKAGTGDTQY
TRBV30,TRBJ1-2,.,AWSVKPSYGYT
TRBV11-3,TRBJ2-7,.,ASSLESGGAWEQY
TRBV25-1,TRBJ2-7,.,ASAGYSYEQY
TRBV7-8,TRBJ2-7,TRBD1,ASSFTGGGEHY
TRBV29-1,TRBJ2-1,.,RVEVLGISDSYNEQF
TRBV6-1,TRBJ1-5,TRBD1,AGRDRGLYSNQPQL
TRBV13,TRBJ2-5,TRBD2,ASSSRTSGRSRETQY
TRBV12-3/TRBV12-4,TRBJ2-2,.,ASIKGLQVQGYTGELF
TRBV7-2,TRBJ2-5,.,ASSLRFPTGGYMETQY
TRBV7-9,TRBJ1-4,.,AGSLAGQNEKLF
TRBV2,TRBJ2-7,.,ARSEGGVYEQY
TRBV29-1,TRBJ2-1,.,SVGKRERGSEQF
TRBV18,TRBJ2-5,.,ASSPSSVPGETQY